The rows below give T cell receptor beta chains drawn from one sample of a study of blood T cell repertoires in COVID-19. The repertoire was sequenced with immunoSEQ multiplex PCR; TCRdb's copy has only in-frame clones and lacks some. The data hold roughly 100,000 clones, with roughly 84% observed a single time. Input material: peripheral blood. Every receptor here comes from a man between 65 and 79 years old with active or convalescent COVID-19. The CDR3 runs from the conserved cysteine through the conserved F or W. The order of the fields is V gene, clone size, J gene, D gene, CDR3 DNA, CDR3 protein. D genes are given only for firm matches. Clone size is shown for a subset of rows, as once, few, many or a class of expanded clone.

V: TRBV10-1
size: .
J: TRBJ1-1
D: .
DNA: TGCGCCAGCAGTAACCTCACAGGGAAGAACACTGAAGCTTTCTTT
CDR3: CASSNLTGKNTEAFF

V: TRBV2
size: .
J: TRBJ2-1
D: .
DNA: TGTGCCAGCAGGGGCCTTGGTGGTGAGCAGTTCTTC
CDR3: CASRGLGGEQFF

V: TRBV7-2
size: .
J: TRBJ2-7
D: TRBD1
DNA: TGTGCCAGCAGCACCGGACAGGGGGGGACCTACGAGCAGTACTTC
CDR3: CASSTGQGGTYEQYF

V: TRBV19
size: .
J: TRBJ1-6
D: .
DNA: TGTGCCAGTATGACCTCCCAAGGGAGCCATTCACCCCTCCACTTT
CDR3: CASMTSQGSHSPLHF

V: TRBV5-1
size: .
J: TRBJ1-6
D: .
DNA: TGCGCCAGCTCTCGGGACACCGGGTATAATTCACCCCTCCACTTT
CDR3: CASSRDTGYNSPLHF

V: TRBV6-5
size: .
J: TRBJ1-1
D: .
DNA: TGTGCCAGTCGCTCAAGGATGACCGGGACTGAAGCTTTCTTT
CDR3: CASRSRMTGTEAFF

V: TRBV7-3
size: few
J: TRBJ2-6
D: .
DNA: TGTGCCAGCAGCCGAATCCAGGCTGGGGCCAACGTCCTGACTTTC
CDR3: CASSRIQAGANVLTF

V: TRBV11-2
size: .
J: TRBJ2-7
D: .
DNA: TGTGCCAGCAGCTTAGCTGCGACACCTTCCTACGAGCAGTACTTC
CDR3: CASSLAATPSYEQYF

V: TRBV6-2/TRBV6-3
size: once
J: TRBJ2-2
D: .
DNA: TGTGCCAGCAGTTACAAGGGGGCGAACACCGGGGAGCTGTTTTTT
CDR3: CASSYKGANTGELFF

V: TRBV5-8
size: .
J: TRBJ1-2
D: .
DNA: TGTGCCAGCAGCTTGGGAGGAATCTATGGCTACACCTTC
CDR3: CASSLGGIYGYTF

V: TRBV10-1
size: .
J: TRBJ2-3
D: TRBD2
DNA: TGCGCCAGCAGTGAAATTACCGGGACTAGCGGGGGTCGGGGAGCAGATACGCAGTATTTT
CDR3: CASSEITGTSGGRGADTQYF

V: TRBV5-4
size: .
J: TRBJ1-4
D: .
DNA: TGTGCCAGCAGCAGGAGGGCGGGTAATGAAAAACTGTTTTTT
CDR3: CASSRRAGNEKLFF

V: TRBV18
size: .
J: TRBJ2-1
D: .
DNA: TGTGCCAGCTCCCCAAGGGGGGCGACAGGGTCCGTAAGCTCCTACAATGAGCAGTTCTTC
CDR3: CASSPRGATGSVSSYNEQFF

V: TRBV9
size: few
J: TRBJ2-1
D: .
DNA: TGTGCCAGCAGCGCACTAGGGACTTCCCAGGTACATGAGCAGTTCTTC
CDR3: CASSALGTSQVHEQFF

V: TRBV18
size: .
J: TRBJ2-7
D: TRBD1
DNA: TGTGCCAGCTCACCACAGGGGGCTGGTGAGCAGTACTTC
CDR3: CASSPQGAGEQYF

V: TRBV19
size: .
J: TRBJ2-5
D: .
DNA: TGTGCCAGTAGTATAACACTCCCAGGAGAGACCCAGTACTTC
CDR3: CASSITLPGETQYF

V: TRBV19
size: .
J: TRBJ1-1
D: TRBD1
DNA: TGTGCCAGTCAGACAGGGAGAGTGGCCACTGAAGCTTTCTTT
CDR3: CASQTGRVATEAFF

V: TRBV19
size: .
J: TRBJ2-1
D: TRBD1
DNA: TGTGCCAGTAGTATGAACAGGGGGTCCTACAATGAGCAGTTCTTC
CDR3: CASSMNRGSYNEQFF

V: TRBV21-1
size: .
J: TRBJ1-4
D: .
DNA: TGTGCCAGCAGCAAAGGGACAGGGGGCCATCGAGAAAAACTGTTTTTT
CDR3: CASSKGTGGHREKLFF

V: TRBV12-3/TRBV12-4
size: .
J: TRBJ2-7
D: .
DNA: TGTGCCAGCAGTTTAGGACAGGTAGGGGAGCAGTACTTC
CDR3: CASSLGQVGEQYF

V: TRBV3-1/TRBV3-2
size: .
J: TRBJ1-4
D: TRBD1
DNA: TGTGCCAGCAGCCAACCAGGGGGGCTTAATGAAAAACTGTTTTTT
CDR3: CASSQPGGLNEKLFF

V: TRBV28
size: .
J: TRBJ1-4
D: .
DNA: TGTGCCAGCAGTTTACAGGGAGGAACTAATGAAAAACTGTTTTTT
CDR3: CASSLQGGTNEKLFF

V: TRBV27
size: once
J: TRBJ1-4
D: .
DNA: TGTGCCAGCAGTTTAATTATGAGTACAGATAATGAAAAACTGTTTTTT
CDR3: CASSLIMSTDNEKLFF

V: TRBV18
size: .
J: TRBJ2-7
D: .
DNA: TGTGCCAGCTCAAGGACAGACATATACGAGCAGTACTTC
CDR3: CASSRTDIYEQYF

V: TRBV7-2
size: .
J: TRBJ2-5
D: TRBD1
DNA: TGTGCCAGCAGCCCTGGGACAGGGGGCGGAGAGACCCAGTACTTC
CDR3: CASSPGTGGGETQYF

V: TRBV5-1
size: few
J: TRBJ1-1
D: TRBD1
DNA: TGCGCCAGCAGCTGGATCCACCCAGGGGGCAAGACTGAAGCTTTCTTT
CDR3: CASSWIHPGGKTEAFF

V: TRBV5-1
size: .
J: TRBJ2-1
D: .
DNA: TGCGCCAGCAGCTTGGGAGGTCTCTCCTACAATGAGCAGTTCTTC
CDR3: CASSLGGLSYNEQFF

V: TRBV5-1
size: .
J: TRBJ1-1
D: .
DNA: TGCGCCAGCAGCAGCGGGACACCGAACACTGAAGCTTTCTTT
CDR3: CASSSGTPNTEAFF

V: TRBV5-1
size: .
J: TRBJ2-3
D: .
DNA: TGCGCCAGCAGCTCTGTAAGAGGTACAGATACGCAGTATTTT
CDR3: CASSSVRGTDTQYF

V: TRBV7-3
size: .
J: TRBJ2-2
D: .
DNA: TGTGCCAGCAGCTTAGGTTCAGGGGTCGCCGGGGAGCTGTTTTTT
CDR3: CASSLGSGVAGELFF